Presented here are 8 T cell receptor beta chains from one specimen sequenced in a study of cytomegalovirus exposure and HLA in healthy donors (dated by TCRdb to about 2017). The library came from the immunoSEQ multiplex PCR assay. The multiplex PCR relied on a mix of 60 forward primers for TCR Vbeta segments and 13 reverse primers for TCR Jbeta segments. TCRdb retrieved this table from immuneACCESS and kept in-frame rearrangements only. Not all clones are present; in checked studies, unresolved V genes account for under half, and no reason is known for the remainder. The sample includes tens of thousands of clones, with 81% observed a single time. The ten largest clonotypes hold about 1.2% of the sample. What was sequenced was PBMCs. The receptors derive from a girl between 2 and 10 years old in good health and CMV-seropositive.

This chain connects TRBV6-5 to TRBJ1-2; 8 bases are a match to TRBD1. CDR1 MNHEY and CDR2 SVGAGI come from the germline V gene. The CDR3 sequence is 13 residues long. The ends lost 2 bases at V and 6 bases at J; junction bases unmatched: 2. Here the CDR3 reads CASSYTDRDGYTF. CDR3 sequence (DNA): TGTGCCAGCAGTTACACGGACAGGGATGGCTACACCTTC.

In this sample, this clone turned up once. The chain combines TRBV7-9 with TRBJ2-7; 7 bases fit TRBD1. The trim removed 6 bases at V and 4 bases at J, leaving 12 bases unmatched. In germline, CDR1 is SEHNR, CDR2 FQNEAQ (reference sequence). The CDR3 is 15 residues long. In DNA, the CDR3 is TGTGCCAGCAGTCAGATAGGGGGCGCCCCTTACGAGCAGTACTTC. As protein: CASSQIGGAPYEQYF.

The rearrangement links TRBV30 to TRBJ2-7; TRBD1 is a possible D gene (6 bases). CDR1 and CDR2 from the germline V gene are GTSNPN and SVGIG (reference sequence). Trimming stripped 5 bases from V and 4 bases from J, with 12 bases between. The CDR3 loop spans 12 amino acids. The CDR3 spells CAWGSRGYEQYF. The CDR3 DNA reads TGTGCCTGGGGGTCAAGGGGGTACGAGCAGTACTTC.

The CDR3 reads CASSLRESGKLFF. CDR3 DNA sequence: TGTGCCAGCAGTTTAAGGGAGAGCGGAAAACTGTTTTTT. This chain connects TRBV27 to TRBJ1-4; D gene uncertain. Germline V gene data show CDR1 as MNHEY and CDR2 as SMNVEV (reference sequence). This CDR3 spans 13 amino acids. Trimming shortened V by 2 bases and J by 10 bases, and 11 bases separated the two germline ends. Together with reference TRBV27 and TRBJ1-4, the CDR3 gives the full variable domain: EAQVTQNPRYLITVTGKKLTVTCSQNMNHEYMSWYRQDPGLGLRQIYYSMNVEVTDKGDVPEGYKVSRKEKRNFPLILESPSPNQTSLYFCASSLRESGKLFFGSGTQLSVL.

The V and J genes are TRBV19 and TRBJ2-7, with TRBD2 identical over 14 bases. Germline loops: CDR1 LNHDA, CDR2 SQIVND (reference sequence). J gave up 5 bases and V 5 bases, and 11 bases lay outside the gene matches. CDR3 length equals 17 residues. The CDR3 region is CASSVGTSGRFHHEQYF. CDR3 coding DNA: TGTGCCAGTAGTGTCGGGACTAGCGGGAGATTTCATCACGAGCAGTACTTC.

This chain uses TRBV7-6 with TRBJ1-1, with TRBD1 matching 12 bases. J was trimmed by 4 bases and V by 1 base; bases with no gene match: 4. CDR3 length equals 16 residues. The germline CDR1 and CDR2 sequences are SGHVS and FNYEAQ. The CDR3: CASSLVGTGGVTEAFF. CDR3 nucleotide sequence: TGTGCCAGCAGCTTAGTCGGGACAGGGGGCGTCACTGAAGCTTTCTTT. Full variable domain (remainder filled in from reference TRBV7-6 and TRBJ1-1): GAGVSQSPRYKVTKRGQDVALRCDPISGHVSLYWYRQALGQGPEFLTYFNYEAQQDKSGLPNDRFSAERPEGSISTLTIQRTEQRDSAMYRCASSLVGTGGVTEAFFGQGTRLTVV.

The chain couples TRBV6-1 to TRBJ1-1, with TRBD1 identical over 7 bases. The CDR3 is made up of 13 amino acids. The V and J ends lost 8 bases and 2 bases, in that order; junction bases with no gene match: 5. Germline CDR1 and CDR2: MNHNS and SASEGT. The CDR3 sequence: CASPGQLNTEAFF. The CDR3 DNA reads TGTGCCAGCCCGGGACAGCTCAACACTGAAGCTTTCTTT.

This clone was counted a single time. The chain uses TRBV25-1 and TRBJ2-1, with TRBD1 matching 8 bases. This CDR3 spans 12 amino acids. In germline, CDR1 is MGHDK, CDR2 SYGVNS. V shed 10 bases, J shed 9 bases, and the junction held 8 bases outside the gene matches. CDR3 sequence reads: CATLTGEGEQFF. The CDR3 DNA reads as TGTGCCACCTTGACAGGGGAAGGTGAGCAGTTCTTC.